The present entry profiles one TCR beta chain with its context. Its specificity is unknown. This sample is part of a study of T cell responses to AZD1222 COVID-19 vaccine. Trimming took 4 bases from V and 1 from J, leaving 10 bases between them. Germline CDR1 SGHDN, CDR2 FVKESK. CDR3 length: 15 residues. The protocol was immunoSEQ multiplex PCR, while the TCRdb copy is restricted to in-frame clones and leaves out a portion. The sample has approximately 150,000 clones, more than 70% seen once. Findings and limits, study-wide: Elevations in Spike-specific TCR breadth and depth followed administration of two AZD1222 doses. Females outnumbered males among donors, who were mostly white British; clonal diversity was possibly underestimated.

This receptor was obtained from an adult who received the AZD1222 COVID-19 vaccine. V and J are TRBV14 and TRBJ2-2; no reliable D call. This sample comprised peripheral blood, obtained 28 days after the second AZD1222 dose. The CDR3 sequence: CASSPRTGNTGELFF. CDR3 sequence (DNA): TGTGCCAGCAGCCCTCGGACGGGGAACACCGGGGAGCTGTTTTTT.